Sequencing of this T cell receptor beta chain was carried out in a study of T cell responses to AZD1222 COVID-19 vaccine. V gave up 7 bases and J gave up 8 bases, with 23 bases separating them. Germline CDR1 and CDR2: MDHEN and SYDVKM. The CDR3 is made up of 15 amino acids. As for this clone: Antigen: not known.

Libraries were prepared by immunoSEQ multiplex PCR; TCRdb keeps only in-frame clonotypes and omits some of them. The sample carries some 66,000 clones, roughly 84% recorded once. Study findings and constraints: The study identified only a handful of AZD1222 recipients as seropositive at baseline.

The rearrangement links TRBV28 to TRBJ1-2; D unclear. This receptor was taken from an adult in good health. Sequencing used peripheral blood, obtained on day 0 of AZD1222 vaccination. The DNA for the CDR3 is TGTGCCAGCATCAAGACTACCGACTACGGACCCGGCTACACCTTC. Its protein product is CASIKTTDYGPGYTF.